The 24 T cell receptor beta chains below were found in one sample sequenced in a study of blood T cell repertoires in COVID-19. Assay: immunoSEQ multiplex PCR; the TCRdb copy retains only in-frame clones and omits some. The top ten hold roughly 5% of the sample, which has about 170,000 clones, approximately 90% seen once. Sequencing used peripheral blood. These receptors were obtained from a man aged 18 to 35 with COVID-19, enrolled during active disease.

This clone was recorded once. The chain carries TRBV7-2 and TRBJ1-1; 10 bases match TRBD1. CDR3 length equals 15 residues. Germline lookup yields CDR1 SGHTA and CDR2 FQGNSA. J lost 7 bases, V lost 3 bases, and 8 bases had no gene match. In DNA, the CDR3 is TGTGCCAGCAGCTTCCCCGACAGGGGGCAGGGTGAAGCTTTCTTT. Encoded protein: CASSFPDRGQGEAFF.

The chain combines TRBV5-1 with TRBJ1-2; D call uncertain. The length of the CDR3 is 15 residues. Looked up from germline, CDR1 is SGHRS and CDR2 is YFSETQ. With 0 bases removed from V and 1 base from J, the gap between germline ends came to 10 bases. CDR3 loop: CASSLGPRNNYGYTF. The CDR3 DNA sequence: TGCGCCAGCAGCTTGGGACCGAGGAATAACTATGGCTACACCTTC.

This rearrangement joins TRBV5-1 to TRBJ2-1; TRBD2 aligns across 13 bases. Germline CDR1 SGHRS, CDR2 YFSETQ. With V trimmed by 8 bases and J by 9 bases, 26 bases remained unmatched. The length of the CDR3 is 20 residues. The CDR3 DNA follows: TGCGCCAGAAAGGAGGTACCGACTAGCGGGAGGCCGACCCTCCCGGTTGAGCAGTTCTTC. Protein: CARKEVPTSGRPTLPVEQFF.

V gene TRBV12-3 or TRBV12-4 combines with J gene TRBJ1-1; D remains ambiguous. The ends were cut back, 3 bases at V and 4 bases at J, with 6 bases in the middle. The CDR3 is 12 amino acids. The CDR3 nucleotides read TGTGCCAGCAGTTTCACTCTCACTGAAGCTTTCTTT. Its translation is CASSFTLTEAFF.

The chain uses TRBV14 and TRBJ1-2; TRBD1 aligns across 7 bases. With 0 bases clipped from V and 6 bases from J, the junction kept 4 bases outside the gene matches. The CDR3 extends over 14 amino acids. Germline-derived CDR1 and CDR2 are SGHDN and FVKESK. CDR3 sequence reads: CASSQEQGTHGYTF. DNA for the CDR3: TGTGCCAGCAGCCAAGAACAGGGGACGCATGGCTACACCTTC.

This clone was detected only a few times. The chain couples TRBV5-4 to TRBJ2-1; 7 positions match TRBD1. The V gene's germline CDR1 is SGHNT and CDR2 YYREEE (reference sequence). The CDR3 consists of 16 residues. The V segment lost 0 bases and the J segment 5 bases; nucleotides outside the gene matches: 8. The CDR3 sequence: CASSLGHRGGDNEQFF. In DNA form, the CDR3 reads TGTGCCAGCAGCTTGGGTCACAGGGGTGGGGACAATGAGCAGTTCTTC.

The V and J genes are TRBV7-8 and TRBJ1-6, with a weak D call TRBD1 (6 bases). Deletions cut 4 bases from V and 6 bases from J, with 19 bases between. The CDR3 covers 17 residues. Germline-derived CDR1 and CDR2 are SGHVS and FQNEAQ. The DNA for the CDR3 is TGTGCCAGCAGCTCCAACTTGGTACAGGGAGTTAATTCACCCCTCCACTTT. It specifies CASSSNLVQGVNSPLHF.

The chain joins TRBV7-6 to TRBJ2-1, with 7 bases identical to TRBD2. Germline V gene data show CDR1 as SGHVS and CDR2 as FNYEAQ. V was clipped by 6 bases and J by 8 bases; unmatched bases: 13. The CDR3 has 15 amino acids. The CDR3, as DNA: TGTGCCAGCAGTATGGGACTAATACTCAAGGATGAGCAGTTCTTC. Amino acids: CASSMGLILKDEQFF.

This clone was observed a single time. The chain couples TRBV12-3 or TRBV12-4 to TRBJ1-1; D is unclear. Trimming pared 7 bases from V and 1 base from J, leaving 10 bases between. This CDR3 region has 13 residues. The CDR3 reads CASTRLRNTEAFF. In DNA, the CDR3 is TGTGCCAGCACCCGACTCAGGAACACTGAAGCTTTCTTT.

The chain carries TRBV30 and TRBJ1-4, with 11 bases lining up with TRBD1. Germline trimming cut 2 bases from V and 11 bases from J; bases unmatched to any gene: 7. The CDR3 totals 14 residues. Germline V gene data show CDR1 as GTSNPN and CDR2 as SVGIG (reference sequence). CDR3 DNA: TGTGCCTGGAGTTTGGGACAGGGGGTTCGGAAACTGTTTTTT. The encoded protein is CAWSLGQGVRKLFF.

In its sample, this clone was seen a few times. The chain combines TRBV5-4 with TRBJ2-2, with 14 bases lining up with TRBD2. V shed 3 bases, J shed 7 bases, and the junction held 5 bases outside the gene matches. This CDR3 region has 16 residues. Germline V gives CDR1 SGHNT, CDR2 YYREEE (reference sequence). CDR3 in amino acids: CASSSGLAGAFGELFF. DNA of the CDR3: TGTGCCAGCAGCTCGGGACTAGCGGGAGCCTTCGGGGAGCTGTTTTTT.

CDR3 in DNA: TGTGCCAGCAGCCCGGGACAGAACTCTGGAAACACCATATATTTT. Its translation is CASSPGQNSGNTIYF. The J gene is TRBJ1-3, the V gene TRBV6-5, with 7 nucleotides matching TRBD1. V lost 6 bases, J lost 0 bases, and 5 bases stayed unmatched. CDR1 and CDR2 (germline): MNHEY, SVGAGI. The CDR3 consists of 15 residues.

CDR3: CASSGLAGGSGEQYF. CDR3 DNA: TGTGCCAGCAGCGGACTAGCGGGAGGGTCGGGCGAGCAGTACTTC. The J gene is TRBJ2-7, the V gene TRBV9; 14 bases line up with TRBD2. After removal of 3 bases from V and 6 bases from J, the junction contained 5 bases not matched to a gene. Germline values: CDR1 SGDLS, CDR2 YYNGEE. CDR3 length equals 15 residues.

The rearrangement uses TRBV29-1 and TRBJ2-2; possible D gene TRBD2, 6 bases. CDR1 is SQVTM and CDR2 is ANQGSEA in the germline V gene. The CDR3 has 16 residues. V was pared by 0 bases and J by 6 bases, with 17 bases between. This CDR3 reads CSVEEDGREVAGELFF. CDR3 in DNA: TGCAGCGTTGAAGAAGATGGCAGGGAGGTAGCCGGGGAGCTGTTTTTT.

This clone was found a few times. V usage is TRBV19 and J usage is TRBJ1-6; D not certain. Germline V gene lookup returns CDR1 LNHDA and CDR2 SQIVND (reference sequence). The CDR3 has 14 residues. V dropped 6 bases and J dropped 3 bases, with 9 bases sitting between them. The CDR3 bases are TGTGCCAGTAGGGTGTCGGTCTATAATTCACCCCTCCACTTT. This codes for CASRVSVYNSPLHF.

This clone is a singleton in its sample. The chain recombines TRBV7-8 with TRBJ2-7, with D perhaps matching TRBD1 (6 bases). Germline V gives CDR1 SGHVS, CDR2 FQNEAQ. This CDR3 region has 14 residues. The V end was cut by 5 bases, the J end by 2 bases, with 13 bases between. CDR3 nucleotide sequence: TGTGCCAGCAGCCCCAACAGGGCGGCCTACGAGCAGTACTTC. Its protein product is CASSPNRAAYEQYF. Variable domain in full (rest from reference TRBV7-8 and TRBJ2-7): GAGVSQSPRYKVAKRGQDVALRCDPISGHVSLFWYQQALGQGPEFLTYFQNEAQLDKSGLPSDRFFAERPEGSVSTLKIQRTQQEDSAVYLCASSPNRAAYEQYFGPGTRLTVT.

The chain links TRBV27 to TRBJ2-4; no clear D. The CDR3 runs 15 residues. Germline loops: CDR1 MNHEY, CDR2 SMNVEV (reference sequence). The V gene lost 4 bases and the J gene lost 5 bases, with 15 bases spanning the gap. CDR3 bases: TGTGCCAGCAGTTCCCAGCGTCGCCCTGAAAACATTCAGTACTTC. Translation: CASSSQRRPENIQYF.

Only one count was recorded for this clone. CDR3 nucleotides: TGTGCCAGCAGAGAGTCGACAGGTATCTACGAGCAGTACTTC. Protein product: CASRESTGIYEQYF. The J gene is TRBJ2-7, the V gene TRBV6-5; tentatively, D is TRBD1 (6 bases). The CDR3 has 14 amino acids. V was pared by 6 bases and J by 3 bases, with 15 bases between. Germline CDR1 MNHEY, CDR2 SVGAGI.

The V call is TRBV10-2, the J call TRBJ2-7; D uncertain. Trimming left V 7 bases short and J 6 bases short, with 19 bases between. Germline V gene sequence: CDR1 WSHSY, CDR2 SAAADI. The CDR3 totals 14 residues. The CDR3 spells CASTGGRYAFEQYF. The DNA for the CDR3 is TGCGCCAGCACTGGTGGGCGTTACGCGTTCGAGCAGTACTTC.

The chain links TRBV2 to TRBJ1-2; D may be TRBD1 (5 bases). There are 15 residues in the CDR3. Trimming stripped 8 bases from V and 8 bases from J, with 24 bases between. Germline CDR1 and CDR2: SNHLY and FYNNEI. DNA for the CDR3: TGTGCCAGCTATGATGGGGCTCTCTTTGACGCGGGCTACACCTTC. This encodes CASYDGALFDAGYTF.

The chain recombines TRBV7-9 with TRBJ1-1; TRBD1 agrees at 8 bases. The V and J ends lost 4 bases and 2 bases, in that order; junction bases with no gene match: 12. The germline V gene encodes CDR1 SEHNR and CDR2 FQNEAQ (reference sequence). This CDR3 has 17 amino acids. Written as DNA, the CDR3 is TGTGCCAGCAGCTCGCCCGACAGGGGCCCTTCAAACACTGAAGCTTTCTTT. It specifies CASSSPDRGPSNTEAFF.

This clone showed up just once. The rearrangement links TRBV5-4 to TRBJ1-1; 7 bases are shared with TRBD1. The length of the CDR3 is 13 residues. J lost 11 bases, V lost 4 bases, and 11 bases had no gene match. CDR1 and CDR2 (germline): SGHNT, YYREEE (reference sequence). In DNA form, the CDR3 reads TGTGCCAGCAGCGCGTACCACAGGGGTGAGGCTTTCTTT. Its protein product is CASSAYHRGEAFF.

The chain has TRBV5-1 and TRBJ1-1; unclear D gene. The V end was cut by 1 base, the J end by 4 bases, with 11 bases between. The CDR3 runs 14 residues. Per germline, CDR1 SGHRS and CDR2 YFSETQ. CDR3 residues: CASSLSGFGTEAFF. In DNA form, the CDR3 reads TGCGCCAGCAGCTTGTCGGGGTTTGGCACTGAAGCTTTCTTT.

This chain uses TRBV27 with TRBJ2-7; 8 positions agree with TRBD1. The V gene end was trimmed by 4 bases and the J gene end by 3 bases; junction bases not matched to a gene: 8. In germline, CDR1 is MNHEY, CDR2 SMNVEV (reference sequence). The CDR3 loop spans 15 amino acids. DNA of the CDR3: TGTGCCAGCAGTTCAGACAGGGGAGTGTACTACGAGCAGTACTTC. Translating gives CASSSDRGVYYEQYF.